This TCR beta chain was recorded in a study of lymphopenia after photon versus proton radiotherapy (dated 2019 in TCRdb). Background for the entire study: The immunological effects of photon versus proton radiation therapy were compared in patients with gastrointestinal tumors who developed high-grade lymphopenia. A cohort of approximately 20 patients with gastrointestinal tumors who received either photon or proton therapy and subsequently developed lymphopenia was included. The study aimed to characterize how the two radiation modalities differ in their impact on the immune system.

Broader findings and caveats from the paper: After the lymphocyte count nadir, photon-treated repertoires showed oligoclonal expansion, especially of CD8+ Temra cells, which drove the drop in diversity. Among patients across the cohort who died, overall survival time showed an inverse correlation with a larger post-nadir drop in TCR diversity. During treatment, patients who received photon therapy lost naive T cells and TCR diversity and gained effector/memory populations, whereas patients who received proton therapy remained relatively stable. The survival association was assessed only in patients who died, and the authors presented better survival with proton therapy as a possibility rather than a demonstrated result.

Library generation was performed with the immunoSEQ multiplex PCR assay. Alongside multiparametric flow cytometry, deep sequencing of rearranged TCR beta loci was used to profile the T cell repertoires. As stored in TCRdb, this immuneACCESS dataset retains in-frame rearrangements with V and J assigned. A fraction of the clones does not appear; measured against another copy, unresolved V genes explain less than half of the discrepancy, and the remainder lacks a known reason. Present in this sample are tens of thousands of clones, 80% to 85% of which were seen just once. 21% of the sample is in the top ten clones. This clone is medium-sized (0.01 to 0.1%) in terms of sample share. No cognate antigen has been identified for it. Base quality data are lacking; no much larger clone is found one base away. Sequencing used peripheral blood, obtained from a patient treated with proton-based radiotherapy. The sequence derives from a woman in her 70s with pancreatic cancer.

The CDR3 amino acid sequence is: CASSPPTGKLPLHF. The base sequence is TGTGCCAGCAGTCCCCCGACCGGGAAGTTACCCCTCCACTTT. The chain couples TRBV28 to TRBJ1-6; no confident D gene assignment can be made. Counted from cysteine to phenylalanine, this CDR3 has 14 amino acids. Here the CDR3 DNA is all that survives: 42 bases in frame from base 1. The junction carries 17 bases between V and J, which are trimmed by 5 bases and 12 bases respectively. In the germline V gene, CDR1 corresponds to MDHEN and CDR2 to SYDVKM.